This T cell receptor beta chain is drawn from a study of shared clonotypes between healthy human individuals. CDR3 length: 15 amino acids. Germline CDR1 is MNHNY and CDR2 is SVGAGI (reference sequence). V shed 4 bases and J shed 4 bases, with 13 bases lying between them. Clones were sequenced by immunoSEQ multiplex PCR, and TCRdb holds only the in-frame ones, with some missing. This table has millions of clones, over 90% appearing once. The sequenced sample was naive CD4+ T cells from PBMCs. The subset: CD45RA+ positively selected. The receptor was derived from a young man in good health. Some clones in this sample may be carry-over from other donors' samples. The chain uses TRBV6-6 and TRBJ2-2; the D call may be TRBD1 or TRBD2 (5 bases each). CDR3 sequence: CASSWDPSGTGELFF. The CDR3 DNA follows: TGTGCCAGCAGTTGGGACCCATCTGGCACCGGGGAGCTGTTTTTT.